These 25 T cell receptor beta chains were sequenced from one sample in a study of T-cell memory formation after mild COVID-19. TCRdb re-analysed the 5' RACE reads in MiXCR, keeping a single row per CDR3 protein. Seen here are some 320,000 distinct CDR3 sequences, 14% observed once, and the top ten hold 21%. Material for sequencing was PBMCs or a T cell subset sorted from them (not recorded which). These TCRs come from a man between 18 and 35 years old who had mild COVID-19 (a few samples of this study predate the infection). Cell type and time point are not known.

The table lists this clonotype with a few counts. The genes are TRBV5-1 and TRBJ2-1; D is unclear. CDR1 is SGHRS, CDR2 YFSETQ, per germline. CDR3 size: 13 residues. The V end lost 2 bases, the J end lost 9 bases, and 12 bases lay between the germline ends. CDR3 coding DNA: TGCGCCAGCAGCTTCGAGCTACACACTGAGCAGTTCTTC. Protein sequence: CASSFELHTEQFF.

V and J are TRBV7-9 and TRBJ1-1; 7 nucleotides agree with TRBD1. Germline trimming cut 5 bases from V and 0 bases from J; bases unmatched to any gene: 6. This CDR3 comprises 15 residues. Germline assignment: CDR1 SEHNR and CDR2 FQNEAQ (reference sequence). The CDR3 sequence is CASSRWDRVNTEAFF. The CDR3, as DNA: TGTGCCAGCAGCCGATGGGACAGAGTGAACACTGAAGCTTTCTTT. The full variable domain, completed using reference TRBV7-9 and TRBJ1-1, is DTGVSQNPRHKITKRGQNVTFRCDPISEHNRLYWYRQTLGQGPEFLTYFQNEAQLEKSRLLSDRFSAERPKGSFSTLEIQRTEQGDSAMYLCASSRWDRVNTEAFFGQGTRLTVV.

This clonotype was counted a few times. The CDR3 sequence: CASSQDGQGANEQYF. Here the CDR3 DNA reads TGTGCCAGCAGCCAGGACGGACAGGGGGCCAACGAGCAGTACTTC. The chain uses TRBV4-2 and TRBJ2-7; 11 bases map to TRBD1. The ends lost 3 bases at V and 5 bases at J; junction bases unmatched: 6. This CDR3 is built from 15 residues. CDR1 is LGHNA, CDR2 YNFKEQ, per germline.

About this clonotype: Its ends do not fully match the called genes, so a read error is possible. The chain recombines TRBV7-7 with TRBJ1-1; possibly TRBD1 for D (6 bases). The CDR3 covers 14 residues. Germline V gene data show CDR1 as SSHAT and CDR2 as FNYEAQ (reference sequence). The CDR3 coding sequence is TGTGCTAGCAGACCCTTACAGGGTGGTGCTGAAGCTTTCTTT. Translating gives CASRPLQGGAEAFF. Variable domain in full (rest from reference TRBV7-7 and TRBJ1-1): GAGVSQSPRYKVTKRGQDVTLRCDPISSHATLYWYQQALGQGPEFLTYFNYEAQPDKSGLPSDRFSAERPEGSISTLTIQRTEQRDSAMYRCASRPLQGGAEAFFGQGTRLTVV.

A few counts support this clonotype. The rearrangement uses TRBV14 and TRBJ2-1; D may be TRBD1 or TRBD2 (5 bases each). The germline V and J ends were trimmed by 3 bases and 7 bases, with 7 bases remaining between them. This CDR3 region has 12 residues. Germline loops: CDR1 SGHDN, CDR2 FVKESK. CDR3 DNA: TGTGCCAGCAGCCAGGGGACGAATGAGCAGTTCTTC. Translated: CASSQGTNEQFF.

In its sample, this clonotype was seen a few times. The chain joins TRBV6-1 to TRBJ2-7; unclear D gene. The CDR3 is made up of 15 amino acids. V was trimmed by 4 bases and J by 4 bases, leaving 17 bases between them. Germline V gene lookup returns CDR1 MNHNS and CDR2 SASEGT. DNA of the CDR3: TGTGCCAGCAGTGCCGCGTTTTCAGTACTGTACGAGCAGTACTTC. This codes for CASSAAFSVLYEQYF.

This clonotype was detected many times. The V gene is TRBV4-1, the J gene TRBJ2-3, with D perhaps TRBD2 (6 bases). Germline CDR1 is MGHRA and CDR2 is YSYEKL. The CDR3 extends over 14 amino acids. The germline V and J ends were trimmed by 4 bases and 6 bases, with 14 bases remaining between them. CDR3 residues: CASSRGRYEDTQYF. In DNA form, the CDR3 reads TGCGCCAGCAGCCGGGGGAGGTATGAGGATACGCAGTATTTT.

V and J are TRBV20-1 and TRBJ2-4; 9 nucleotides line up with TRBD1. This CDR3 region has 13 residues. The germline V gene encodes CDR1 DFQATT and CDR2 SNEGSKA (reference sequence). The V segment lost 3 bases and the J segment 10 bases; nucleotides outside the gene matches: 7. This CDR3 is CSASAGTGYIQYF. The CDR3 DNA sequence: TGCAGTGCTAGCGCCGGGACAGGGTATATTCAGTACTTC.

This clonotype was recorded at least ten times. CDR3 nucleotide sequence: TGTGCCAGTAGTATAGAATCGGGACAGGGCCAGCCCCAGCATTTT. Protein: CASSIESGQGQPQHF. The V and J genes are TRBV19 and TRBJ1-5; 9 bases are shared with TRBD1. The V gene end was trimmed by 0 bases and the J gene end by 7 bases; junction bases not matched to a gene: 4. The CDR3 length is 15 residues. Germline CDR1 reads LNHDA; CDR2 reads SQIVND (reference sequence).

The chain has TRBV4-3 and TRBJ2-3; TRBD1 matches at 7 bases. Trimming cost V 0 bases and J 3 bases; bases outside gene matches: 3. CDR1 LGHNA and CDR2 YSLEER come from the germline V gene. The CDR3 extends over 15 amino acids. The CDR3 nucleotides read TGCGCCAGCAGCCAAGAAGACAGGGCAACAGATACGCAGTATTTT. Its protein product is CASSQEDRATDTQYF.

This clonotype was picked up many times. The chain carries TRBV7-9 and TRBJ2-5, with 11 bases aligning to TRBD1. Germline V gene sequence: CDR1 SEHNR, CDR2 FQNEAQ (reference sequence). The CDR3 loop spans 13 amino acids. V lost 4 bases, J lost 7 bases, and 2 bases stayed unmatched. DNA of the CDR3: TGTGCCAGCAGCTCGGGGACAGGGGGGACCCAGTACTTC. Protein product: CASSSGTGGTQYF.

V gene TRBV6-6 combines with J gene TRBJ2-1, with D perhaps TRBD1 or TRBD2 (6 bases each). The ends were cut back, 2 bases at V and 5 bases at J, with 13 bases in the middle. This CDR3 comprises 15 residues. Germline-derived CDR1 and CDR2 are MNHNY and SVGAGI (reference sequence). CDR3 sequence: CASSYQAGGHNEQFF. The DNA for the CDR3 is TGTGCCAGCAGTTACCAGGCTGGGGGGCACAATGAGCAGTTCTTC.

This clonotype has more than one count but fewer than ten. The rearrangement links TRBV27 to TRBJ2-4; no definite D call. Trimming shortened V by 6 bases and J by 0 bases, and 15 bases separated the two germline ends. This CDR3 has 16 amino acids. Germline CDR1 is MNHEY and CDR2 is SMNVEV (reference sequence). The DNA of the CDR3 is TGTGCCAGCAGCCTGGGGTCGGTTTCAGCCAAAAACATTCAGTACTTC. Its translation is CASSLGSVSAKNIQYF.

The chain is built from TRBV7-9 and TRBJ2-1, with TRBD2 identical over 12 bases. The V segment lost 1 base and the J segment 4 bases; nucleotides outside the gene matches: 2. Germline CDR1 is SEHNR and CDR2 is FQNEAQ (reference sequence). This CDR3 spans 16 amino acids. In nucleotides, the CDR3 is TGTGCCAGCAGCTTAGGACTAGCGGGGGTGTACAATGAGCAGTTCTTC. Its protein product is CASSLGLAGVYNEQFF.

For this clonotype: The CDR3 does not close with the conserved phenylalanine or tryptophan, likely indicating a read error. J is TRBJ2-1 and V is TRBV5-1; D remains unclear. V lost 4 bases and J 1 base, leaving 12 bases between the germline ends. The CDR3 covers 15 residues. Germline loops: CDR1 SGHRS, CDR2 YFSETQ. CDR3: CASSLEYESYNEQFL. CDR3 nucleotides: TGCGCCAGCAGCCTGGAGTATGAGTCCTACAATGAGCAGTTCTTA.

There are many counts of this clonotype. V gene TRBV6-2 or TRBV6-3 combines with J gene TRBJ2-5; tentatively, D is TRBD1 (6 bases). V dropped 8 bases and J dropped 1 base, with 14 bases sitting between them. The CDR3 sequence is 14 residues long. Looked up from germline, CDR1 is MNHEY and CDR2 is SVGEGT. Here the CDR3 DNA reads TGTGCCAGCGGCAGGGGACCCCTCCAAGAGACCCAGTACTTC. Amino acids: CASGRGPLQETQYF.

This clonotype was observed a handful of times. The gene calls are TRBV7-9 and TRBJ1-1; D is perhaps TRBD1 (5 bases). The CDR3 extends over 13 amino acids. V was pared by 6 bases and J by 1 base, with 9 bases between. Germline V lookup: CDR1 SEHNR, CDR2 FQNEAQ (reference sequence). The CDR3 DNA reads as TGTGCCAGCAGTCCGACAGAGAACACTGAAGCTTTCTTT. Translating it yields CASSPTENTEAFF.

There are many counts of this clonotype. This chain connects TRBV7-2 to TRBJ1-1, with a possible D match to TRBD1 (6 bases). Germline loops: CDR1 SGHTA, CDR2 FQGNSA. V was trimmed by 5 bases and J by 2 bases, leaving 12 bases between them. This CDR3 comprises 14 residues. The CDR3 nucleotides are TGTGCCAGCAGCCGACAGGTTAGCAACACTGAAGCTTTCTTT. Amino acids: CASSRQVSNTEAFF.

This clonotype was recorded a few times. The chain joins TRBV4-2 to TRBJ2-5; TRBD1 matches 7 bases. This CDR3 has 15 residues. Losses at the gene ends were 4 bases for V and 0 bases for J; bases not matched to a gene: 5. Per germline, CDR1 LGHNA and CDR2 YNFKEQ. CDR3 sequence (DNA): TGTGCCAGCAGCCCCCGACAGGGTTACCAAGAGACCCAGTACTTC. Amino acid sequence: CASSPRQGYQETQYF.

The table lists this clonotype with a few counts. V gene TRBV6-5 combines with J gene TRBJ2-2; tentative D call: TRBD1 (6 bases). The germline gives CDR1 MNHEY, CDR2 SVGAGI. Trimming removed 5 bases from V and 1 base from J, with 14 bases in between. The CDR3 sequence is 16 residues long. As DNA, the CDR3 is TGTGCCAGCAGTAAGCGTCCGGGACAGAACACCGGGGAGCTGTTTTTT. Translation: CASSKRPGQNTGELFF.

This clonotype has ten or more counts. The chain is built from TRBV4-1 and TRBJ2-7; D not resolved. Trimming took 1 base from V and 2 from J, leaving 12 bases between them. There are 15 residues in the CDR3. CDR1 and CDR2 from the germline V gene are MGHRA and YSYEKL. The CDR3 DNA is TGCGCCAGCAGCCAAGTTCGCGGCAGCGCCTACGAGCAGTACTTC. Its translation is CASSQVRGSAYEQYF.

In its sample, this clonotype was seen many times. The chain employs TRBV12-3 or TRBV12-4 and TRBJ1-2; no definite D call. The length of the CDR3 is 14 residues. V lost 0 bases to trimming and J lost 7 bases, with 12 bases between them. CDR3 loop: CASSLARGKGGYTF. CDR3 DNA: TGTGCCAGCAGTTTAGCCCGGGGAAAGGGTGGCTACACCTTC.

This clonotype was seen at least ten times. V and J are TRBV4-2 and TRBJ2-7, with D hard to call. Per the germline V gene, CDR1 is LGHNA and CDR2 is YNFKEQ. The CDR3 extends over 15 amino acids. V lost 0 bases and J 4 bases, leaving 13 bases between the germline ends. CDR3 DNA: TGTGCCAGCAGCCAAGATGGGAACGGGCCATACGAGCAGTACGTC. Amino acids: CASSQDGNGPYEQYV.

This clonotype was observed many times. This chain joins TRBV10-3 and TRBJ2-5; 8 positions agree with TRBD2. Germline V gives CDR1 ENHRY, CDR2 SYGVKD. This CDR3 is built from 14 residues. V trimming: 4 bases; J trimming: 5 bases; junction bases outside the gene matches: 6. In DNA form, the CDR3 reads TGTGCCATCAGTGGACCGACTAGCGCGGAGACCCAGTACTTC. It yields the protein CAISGPTSAETQYF.

A few counts support this clonotype. The V call is TRBV29-1, the J call TRBJ2-3; 7 bases match TRBD2. The CDR3 spans 14 residues. Germline lookup yields CDR1 SQVTM and CDR2 ANQGSEA. V was clipped by 1 base and J by 5 bases; unmatched bases: 6. The CDR3 coding sequence is TGCAGCGTTGAAGCTAGCGGCTGGGGAGATACGCAGTATTTT. Its translation: CSVEASGWGDTQYF.